The T cell receptor beta chain described here comes from a study of blood T cell repertoires in COVID-19. This clone came up a few times. Generated by immunoSEQ multiplex PCR, the TCRdb table keeps only in-frame clones and is missing some. The sample comprises 100,000 to 150,000 clones, around four fifths of which are singletons, and 10% to 15% rests with the top ten. The sequencing input was peripheral blood. The source of this sequence is a man in his fifties or sixties with acute or convalescent COVID-19.

CDR3 sequence: CASSEYRTATGELFF. In nucleotides, the CDR3 is TGTGCCAGCAGTGAGTATAGGACAGCCACCGGGGAGCTGTTTTTT. V gene TRBV6-1 combines with J gene TRBJ2-2; D possibly corresponds to TRBD1 (6 bases). V lost 3 bases to trimming and J lost 4 bases, with 12 bases between them. The CDR3 totals 15 residues. Germline assignment: CDR1 MNHNS and CDR2 SASEGT.